The next 32 T cell receptor beta chains were all read from a single sample in a study of blood T cell repertoires in COVID-19. Measured with immunoSEQ multiplex PCR; TCRdb has only the in-frame clones, and not every one. The data show about 30,000 clones, with 89% seen just once and approximately 30% held by the top ten. Sequenced material: peripheral blood. Receptors were obtained from a man older than 75 with acute or convalescent COVID-19.

This sequence joins TRBV18 and TRBJ1-3; weak D call: TRBD1 (6 bases). This CDR3 region has 16 residues. Trimming took 2 bases from V and 0 from J, leaving 11 bases between them. From germline, CDR1 is KGHSH and CDR2 LQKENI. CDR3 sequence reads: CASSPRQVDSGNTIYF. The CDR3 coding sequence is TGTGCCAGCTCACCAAGACAGGTCGACTCTGGAAACACCATATATTTT.

Details on this clone: The identical CDR3 is also encoded by other nucleotide sequences in the sample. The chain carries TRBV5-1 and TRBJ2-3; maybe TRBD2 (6 bases). Trimming took 0 bases from V and 2 from J, leaving 7 bases between them. CDR3 length: 14 amino acids. Looked up from germline, CDR1 is SGHRS and CDR2 is YFSETQ. The chain's CDR3 is CASSLGGDTDTQYF. The CDR3 region has the DNA TGCGCCAGCAGCTTGGGGGGGGACACAGATACGCAGTATTTT.

The genes are TRBV15 and TRBJ2-1; the match to TRBD2 covers 13 bases. Losses at the gene ends were 1 base for V and 4 bases for J; bases not matched to a gene: 1. Per the germline V gene, CDR1 is LNHNV and CDR2 is YYDKDF (reference sequence). This CDR3 is 16 amino acids long. CDR3 residues: CATSRGGLAGYNEQFF. CDR3 nucleotide sequence: TGTGCCACCAGCAGAGGGGGACTAGCGGGATACAATGAGCAGTTCTTC.

The chain is built from TRBV9 and TRBJ2-3; 7 bases line up with TRBD2. The CDR3 sequence is 18 residues long. V trimming: 0 bases; J trimming: 2 bases; junction bases outside the gene matches: 12. The germline V gene encodes CDR1 SGDLS and CDR2 YYNGEE. The CDR3 here is CASSVGSSGGSPTDTQYF. CDR3 bases: TGTGCCAGCAGCGTAGGGTCGAGCGGCGGGAGTCCCACAGATACGCAGTATTTT.

The chain combines TRBV11-2 with TRBJ2-7, with TRBD2 matching 12 bases. The ends lost 5 bases at V and 3 bases at J; junction bases unmatched: 14. Germline V lookup: CDR1 SGHAT, CDR2 FQNNGV. This CDR3 comprises 18 residues. In nucleotides, the CDR3 is TGTGCCAGCAGCCCACTGAGACTAGCGGGAGCCCTACTCTACGAGCAGTACTTC. It is translated as CASSPLRLAGALLYEQYF.

A note on this clone: Other DNA sequences in this sample translate to the same CDR3. The chain employs TRBV11-2 and TRBJ1-5, with D perhaps matching TRBD1 (5 bases). V shed 1 base and J shed 7 bases, with 8 bases lying between them. Germline CDR1 reads SGHAT; CDR2 reads FQNNGV. The CDR3 is 13 amino acids. The chain's CDR3 is CASSLGGGQPQHF. The CDR3 bases are TGTGCCAGCAGCTTAGGGGGCGGACAGCCCCAGCATTTT.

V usage is TRBV2 and J usage is TRBJ2-3; 7 bases align to TRBD2. Germline values: CDR1 SNHLY, CDR2 FYNNEI. The CDR3 is 14 amino acids. Unmatched junction bases numbered 5, after V lost 6 bases and J lost 2 bases. CDR3 protein: CASRQLANTDTQYF. The CDR3 DNA follows: TGTGCCAGCAGACAACTAGCGAACACAGATACGCAGTATTTT.

This clone was picked up one time. This rearrangement joins TRBV27 to TRBJ2-6; perhaps TRBD1 as D (5 bases). The CDR3 extends over 15 amino acids. V was pared by 4 bases and J by 1 base, with 8 bases between. The germline CDR1 and CDR2 sequences are MNHEY and SMNVEV (reference sequence). CDR3 loop: CASSSTASGANVLTF. The CDR3 DNA reads TGTGCCAGCAGTTCGACAGCTTCTGGGGCCAACGTCCTGACTTTC. Complete variable domain (other parts from reference TRBV27 and TRBJ2-6): EAQVTQNPRYLITVTGKKLTVTCSQNMNHEYMSWYRQDPGLGLRQIYYSMNVEVTDKGDVPEGYKVSRKEKRNFPLILESPSPNQTSLYFCASSSTASGANVLTFGAGSRLTVL.

The chain links TRBV29-1 to TRBJ1-2, with 8 positions matching TRBD1. Germline V gene data show CDR1 as SQVTM and CDR2 as ANQGSEA. The CDR3 spans 11 residues. The V gene end was trimmed by 6 bases and the J gene end by 8 bases; junction bases not matched to a gene: 5. As DNA, the CDR3 is TGCAGCGTCAGGACAGGGCAAGGCTACACCTTC. Its protein product is CSVRTGQGYTF.

J is TRBJ2-5 and V is TRBV6-6; D unresolved. Trimming left V 3 bases short and J 5 bases short, with 16 bases between. The CDR3 contains 15 residues. Germline-derived CDR1 and CDR2 are MNHNY and SVGAGI (reference sequence). The CDR3 DNA reads as TGTGCCAGCAGTTATTGGCCCCCGGGTCGGGAGACCCAGTACTTC. Translated, it gives CASSYWPPGRETQYF.

The chain has TRBV5-1 and TRBJ1-4; D is perhaps TRBD1 (6 bases). This CDR3 contains 13 residues. V lost 5 bases and J lost 6, with 11 bases in between. CDR1 and CDR2 (germline): SGHRS, YFSETQ. This chain's CDR3 is CASRVPGDEKLFF. The CDR3 DNA reads as TGCGCCAGCAGAGTCCCAGGGGATGAAAAACTGTTTTTT.

The chain has TRBV28 and TRBJ1-1; D possibly corresponds to TRBD1 (5 bases). Trimming left V 2 bases short and J 3 bases short, with 13 bases between. The CDR3 is 15 residues long. The V gene's germline CDR1 is MDHEN and CDR2 SYDVKM. CDR3 in DNA: TGTGCCAGCAGTTTAGCCGCCGGGGGGGACACTGAAGCTTTCTTT. It is translated as CASSLAAGGDTEAFF.

The CDR3, as DNA: TGTGCCAGCAGCTTAGGGCCACAGGGAGAGCCCTACAATGAGCAGTTCTTC. It is translated as CASSLGPQGEPYNEQFF. This chain uses TRBV7-6 with TRBJ2-1; a possible D gene is TRBD1 (6 bases). Trimming removed 1 base from V and 2 bases from J, with 15 bases in between. This CDR3 spans 17 amino acids. Per germline, CDR1 SGHVS and CDR2 FNYEAQ.

The rearrangement joins TRBV25-1 to TRBJ1-4; 9 positions match TRBD1. With V trimmed by 4 bases and J by 5 bases, 11 bases remained unmatched. The CDR3 contains 17 residues. Germline V lookup: CDR1 MGHDK, CDR2 SYGVNS. The chain's CDR3 is CASSVPITGGRNEKLFF. The CDR3 DNA reads TGTGCCAGCAGTGTGCCAATTACAGGGGGCCGAAATGAAAAACTGTTTTTT.

This clone appeared a single time. V gene TRBV12-5 combines with J gene TRBJ2-7; maybe TRBD2 (5 bases). The V end lost 5 bases, the J end lost 1 base, and 15 bases lay between the germline ends. This CDR3 spans 15 amino acids. In germline, CDR1 is LGHNT, CDR2 FRNRAP. CDR3 in amino acids: CASGRIWTGSYEQYF. Written as DNA, the CDR3 is TGTGCTAGTGGTCGGATTTGGACTGGTTCCTACGAGCAGTACTTC.

The J gene is TRBJ2-4, the V gene TRBV7-2; 8 bases map to TRBD1. This CDR3 is 13 amino acids long. J was trimmed by 13 bases and V by 0 bases; bases with no gene match: 5. The V gene's germline CDR1 is SGHTA and CDR2 FQGNSA. DNA for the CDR3: TGTGCCAGCAGCTTAGCGCGGGGACAGGTCCAGTACTTC. Protein product: CASSLARGQVQYF.

This sequence joins TRBV20-1 and TRBJ2-7; tentatively, D is TRBD1 (6 bases). CDR3 length: 14 amino acids. Trimming took 3 bases from V and 3 from J, leaving 15 bases between them. The V gene's germline CDR1 is DFQATT and CDR2 SNEGSKA (reference sequence). CDR3 DNA sequence: TGCAGTGCTAGTCGGCAGGGGATTATCTACGAGCAGTACTTC. It specifies CSASRQGIIYEQYF.

Notes on this clone: Other DNA sequences within the sample encode an identical CDR3. The chain employs TRBV5-1 and TRBJ1-1; D is unresolved. V was trimmed by 4 bases and J by 1 base, leaving 8 bases between them. The CDR3 runs to 13 residues. The germline V gene encodes CDR1 SGHRS and CDR2 YFSETQ. In DNA, the CDR3 is TGCGCCAGCAGCCCGAGTGGGAACACTGAAGCTTTCTTT. It encodes CASSPSGNTEAFF.

The count of this clone is one. V and J are TRBV28 and TRBJ2-7; the match to TRBD1 covers 9 bases. The CDR3 length is 15 residues. V dropped 4 bases and J dropped 3; count of bases not matched to a gene: 7. Germline V gene sequence: CDR1 MDHEN, CDR2 SYDVKM. The CDR3 is CASSSPWTGDYEQYF. The CDR3 DNA is TGTGCCAGCAGTTCGCCTTGGACAGGGGACTACGAGCAGTACTTC.

The table lists this clone with a few counts. The chain carries TRBV7-9 and TRBJ2-2, with TRBD2 identical over 7 bases. The CDR3 consists of 16 residues. J was trimmed by 5 bases and V by 5 bases; bases with no gene match: 11. Germline CDR1 reads SEHNR; CDR2 reads FQNEAQ (reference sequence). The CDR3 sequence: CASSLLGLVGTGELFF. DNA of the CDR3: TGTGCCAGCAGCCTACTAGGACTAGTCGGGACCGGGGAGCTGTTTTTT.

The V call is TRBV19, the J call TRBJ2-3; possibly TRBD2 for D (5 bases). V was trimmed by 5 bases and J by 2 bases, leaving 11 bases between them. CDR3 length: 14 amino acids. CDR1 is LNHDA and CDR2 is SQIVND in the germline V gene (reference sequence). CDR3 nucleotides: TGTGCCAGTAGTCCCCTCGGGGACACAGATACGCAGTATTTT. Amino acid sequence: CASSPLGDTDTQYF.

This clone appeared a single time. The V and J genes are TRBV7-9 and TRBJ1-5; the match to TRBD1 covers 7 bases. From germline, CDR1 is SEHNR and CDR2 FQNEAQ (reference sequence). The CDR3 runs 13 residues. Germline trimming cut 1 base from V and 13 bases from J; bases unmatched to any gene: 7. CDR3 nucleotides: TGTGCCAGCAGCTTAGGGGACCGGGACAGACAGCATTTT. Its protein is CASSLGDRDRQHF.

V is TRBV6-5 and J is TRBJ1-1; D perhaps matches TRBD1 (6 bases). CDR1 is MNHEY and CDR2 is SVGAGI in the germline V gene. This CDR3 region has 14 residues. The germline V and J ends were trimmed by 5 bases and 2 bases, with 12 bases remaining between them. For the CDR3, the DNA is TGTGCCAGCAGTCGGGACACCAGAAACACTGAAGCTTTCTTT. This sequence encodes CASSRDTRNTEAFF.

The V call is TRBV29-1, the J call TRBJ1-2; D may be TRBD1 (5 bases). The CDR3 covers 14 residues. Per germline, CDR1 SQVTM and CDR2 ANQGSEA. Trimming left V 1 base short and J 7 bases short, with 16 bases between. This CDR3 reads CSVEGGDFLGGYTF. The DNA for the CDR3 is TGCAGCGTTGAAGGGGGGGACTTCTTGGGTGGCTACACCTTC.

This rearrangement joins TRBV9 to TRBJ2-3, with 9 bases identical to TRBD2. The CDR3 extends over 15 amino acids. Trimming took 6 bases from V and 1 from J; bases not matched to a gene: 6. The germline gives CDR1 SGDLS, CDR2 YYNGEE. As DNA, the CDR3 is TGTGCCAGCACCCCAGCGGGAGGTGGCACAGATACGCAGTATTTT. It encodes CASTPAGGGTDTQYF.

The chain links TRBV10-3 to TRBJ2-1; TRBD1 might be the D (10 bases). Looked up from germline, CDR1 is ENHRY and CDR2 is SYGVKD. V shed 10 bases and J shed 7 bases, with 20 bases lying between them. The CDR3 sequence is 14 residues long. The CDR3 DNA follows: TGTGCCACTAGACTAGCGGACAGGGGGAATGAGCAGTTCTTC. The encoded protein is CATRLADRGNEQFF.

The chain joins TRBV9 to TRBJ2-1; the D gene is possibly TRBD2 (6 bases). The CDR3 runs 15 residues. V was clipped by 4 bases and J by 1 base, with 12 bases between them. The V gene's germline CDR1 is SGDLS and CDR2 YYNGEE. CDR3 bases: TGTGCCAGCAGCCTTAGCGGAGGTTCCTACAATGAGCAGTTCTTC. Protein: CASSLSGGSYNEQFF.

The CDR3 bases are TGTGCCAGTACCGAACTTGGGCGGGGGGAAAAACTGTTTTTT. This translates into CASTELGRGEKLFF. The chain has TRBV19 and TRBJ1-4, with a tentative D call TRBD1 (5 bases). This CDR3 is built from 14 residues. Trimming shortened V by 7 bases and J by 8 bases, and 17 bases separated the two germline ends. Looked up from germline, CDR1 is LNHDA and CDR2 is SQIVND (reference sequence).

V gene TRBV5-4 combines with J gene TRBJ2-1; TRBD2 is a possible D gene (6 bases). CDR1 is SGHNT, CDR2 YYREEE, per germline (reference sequence). CDR3 length: 12 residues. Trimming pared 4 bases from V and 9 bases from J, leaving 11 bases between. The CDR3 DNA reads as TGTGCCAGCAGCCTTCTGGGAGGTGAGCAGTTCTTC. It is translated as CASSLLGGEQFF.

The chain joins TRBV5-1 to TRBJ2-5; possibly TRBD2 for D (6 bases). Germline V gene sequence: CDR1 SGHRS, CDR2 YFSETQ. The V end was cut by 4 bases, the J end by 5 bases, with 18 bases between. This CDR3 has 15 residues. The CDR3 DNA is TGCGCCAGCAGCCCCGGGAGAGCCCTAGGGGAGACCCAGTACTTC. Amino acids: CASSPGRALGETQYF.

This chain uses TRBV7-2 with TRBJ1-4, with unresolved D. The V end was cut by 5 bases, the J end by 8 bases, with 15 bases between. Per germline, CDR1 SGHTA and CDR2 FQGNSA. This CDR3 has 14 amino acids. DNA of the CDR3: TGTGCCAGCAGCCCGACACGGCCCAGGGAAAAACTGTTTTTT. Residues: CASSPTRPREKLFF.

The chain combines TRBV7-9 with TRBJ2-5; D might be TRBD1 (6 bases). The CDR3 consists of 15 residues. V dropped 5 bases and J dropped 4 bases, with 17 bases sitting between them. The germline CDR1 and CDR2 sequences are SEHNR and FQNEAQ (reference sequence). The CDR3 nucleotides are TGTGCCAGCAGCGGACCCGACAGGCTACGAGAGACCCAGTACTTC. It yields the protein CASSGPDRLRETQYF.